This TCR beta chain was sequenced in a study of identical twins. TCRdb analysed the 5' RACE reads with MiXCR anew, one entry per CDR3 protein. The table lists about 530,000 distinct CDR3 sequences, about a fifth of them singletons. Trimming took 0 bases from V and 4 from J; bases not matched to a gene: 21. CDR1 MNHEY and CDR2 SVGEGT come from the germline V gene. The CDR3 covers 21 residues. This sample also appeared in a second study, on yellow fever vaccine responses in identical twins. From that report: Among the twins, the vaccine T cell response reportedly seemed partly convergent and partly personalized.

The sequenced sample consisted of CD4+ T cells sorted from blood. This clonotype was sampled from a woman aged 18 to 35 in good health. The chain combines TRBV6-2 or TRBV6-3 with TRBJ1-3, with 7 positions matching TRBD1. The CDR3 nucleotides are TGTGCCAGCAGTTACTCTTCCCTGACAGGGCAGGGAAGGGCCCTCGGAAACACCATATATTTT. It encodes CASSYSSLTGQGRALGNTIYF.